The 20 T cell receptor beta chains listed next were all sequenced from one sample in a study of blood T cell repertoires in COVID-19. The protocol was immunoSEQ multiplex PCR, while the TCRdb copy is restricted to in-frame clones and leaves out a portion. The sample yields around 200,000 clones, around 83% seen once. Sequenced material: peripheral blood. The origin of the receptors is a woman aged 40 to 49 with acute or convalescent COVID-19.

The chain couples TRBV28 to TRBJ2-2, with D tentatively TRBD1 (5 bases). Trimming took 6 bases from V and 1 from J, leaving 9 bases between them. Germline loops: CDR1 MDHEN, CDR2 SYDVKM. The CDR3 length is 14 residues. The CDR3 spells CASRSGQNTGELFF. The CDR3 DNA follows: TGTGCCAGCAGGTCCGGACAGAACACCGGGGAGCTGTTTTTT.

V and J are TRBV6-5 and TRBJ1-2, with D unresolved. The germline CDR1 and CDR2 sequences are MNHEY and SVGAGI. The CDR3 is made up of 15 amino acids. V was shortened by 6 bases and J by 0 bases, with 14 bases between the two germline ends. This chain's CDR3 is CASSNPEESNYGYTF. As DNA, the CDR3 is TGTGCCAGCAGCAACCCCGAGGAGTCTAACTATGGCTACACCTTC.

This clone was observed a few times. The V gene is TRBV4-2, the J gene TRBJ2-3; D is ambiguous. Germline V gene data show CDR1 as LGHNA and CDR2 as YNFKEQ. This CDR3 contains 14 residues. V lost 0 bases and J lost 4, with 8 bases in between. The CDR3 DNA reads as TGTGCCAGCAGCCAAGACGAGCGCCCAGATACGCAGTATTTT. Translated: CASSQDERPDTQYF.

The gene calls are TRBV10-1 and TRBJ2-1, with 11 positions matching TRBD2. This CDR3 region has 17 residues. J lost 5 bases, V lost 8 bases, and 14 bases had no gene match. Germline values: CDR1 WNHNN, CDR2 SYGVQD (reference sequence). The CDR3 sequence is CASSHPPLAGGHNEQFF. CDR3 coding DNA: TGCGCCAGCTCCCATCCCCCTCTAGCGGGAGGCCACAATGAGCAGTTCTTC.

The J gene is TRBJ2-3, the V gene TRBV5-1; the match to TRBD2 covers 7 bases. V gave up 3 bases and J gave up 4 bases; unmatched junction bases: 14. Germline CDR1 is SGHRS and CDR2 is YFSETQ. The CDR3 covers 17 residues. Here the CDR3 DNA reads TGCGCCAGCAGCTCCGCTGTTGGCGGGAGATTGGCAGATACGCAGTATTTT. Amino acids: CASSSAVGGRLADTQYF.

This clone is a singleton in its sample. The chain couples TRBV27 to TRBJ2-1, with 13 bases fitting TRBD2. CDR1 and CDR2 (germline): MNHEY, SMNVEV (reference sequence). J gave up 8 bases and V 5 bases, and 18 bases lay outside the gene matches. The CDR3 extends over 19 amino acids. The CDR3 loop reads CASSPLDTSGGAYGYEQFF. CDR3 nucleotide sequence: TGTGCCAGCAGTCCTTTGGACACTAGCGGGGGGGCCTATGGCTATGAGCAGTTCTTC.

There are a few counts of this clone. V gene TRBV7-6 combines with J gene TRBJ2-1; tentative D call: TRBD2 (5 bases). The CDR3 sequence is 15 residues long. V gave up 2 bases and J gave up 5 bases, with 13 bases separating them. Germline CDR1 is SGHVS and CDR2 is FNYEAQ. The CDR3 DNA is TGTGCCAGCAGCTTATTCGATGGGAGAGACAATGAGCAGTTCTTC. It codes for CASSLFDGRDNEQFF.

The rearrangement joins TRBV19 to TRBJ1-1; 8 nucleotides line up with TRBD1. This CDR3 is built from 14 residues. With 8 bases clipped from V and 1 base from J, the junction kept 6 bases outside the gene matches. CDR1 and CDR2 from the germline V gene are LNHDA and SQIVND (reference sequence). Here the CDR3 DNA reads TGTGCCAGTTCCTGGGGGACAGGGAACACTGAAGCTTTCTTT. This translates into CASSWGTGNTEAFF. Using reference TRBV19 and TRBJ1-1 for the parts outside the CDR3, the full variable domain is DGGITQSPKYLFRKEGQNVTLSCEQNLNHDAMYWYRQDPGQGLRLIYYSQIVNDFQKGDIAEGYSVSREKKESFPLTVTSAQKNPTAFYLCASSWGTGNTEAFFGQGTRLTVV.

This clone occurred many times. The chain couples TRBV6-6 to TRBJ2-1; 11 bases are shared with TRBD1. There are 15 residues in the CDR3. Germline values: CDR1 MNHNY, CDR2 SVGAGI (reference sequence). The trim removed 6 bases at V and 3 bases at J, leaving 4 bases unmatched. CDR3 in amino acids: CASSPGTGGYNEQFF. In DNA form, the CDR3 reads TGTGCCAGCAGCCCCGGGACAGGGGGCTACAATGAGCAGTTCTTC.

This clone was counted a single time. This chain joins TRBV11-1 and TRBJ2-2; 12 nucleotides line up with TRBD2. The CDR3 runs 15 residues. Germline values: CDR1 SGHAT, CDR2 FQDESV (reference sequence). The V segment lost 6 bases and the J segment 6 bases; nucleotides outside the gene matches: 5. The chain's CDR3 is CASSSLAGGPGELFF. The CDR3 DNA follows: TGTGCCAGCAGTTCTCTAGCGGGGGGGCCCGGGGAGCTGTTTTTT.

This chain connects TRBV30 to TRBJ1-3; D is unresolved. V shed 1 base and J shed 0 bases, with 4 bases lying between them. The CDR3 consists of 13 residues. Per the germline V gene, CDR1 is GTSNPN and CDR2 is SVGIG (reference sequence). The CDR3 loop is CAWSASSGNTIYF. CDR3 nucleotides: TGTGCCTGGAGTGCTTCCTCTGGAAACACCATATATTTT.

V gene TRBV27 combines with J gene TRBJ2-5, with D possibly TRBD1 on 6 matching bases. CDR3 length: 15 residues. Between the trimmed V and J ends, which lost 1 base and 4 bases, there was a span of 13 bases. Per germline, CDR1 MNHEY and CDR2 SMNVEV (reference sequence). The CDR3 loop is CASSLWAGVRETQYF. The CDR3 nucleotides read TGTGCCAGCAGTTTATGGGCAGGGGTACGAGAGACCCAGTACTTC.

The CDR3 DNA sequence: TGTGCCAGCAGAACACTAAGCCGGAACACTGAAGCTTTCTTT. Translating gives CASRTLSRNTEAFF. V is TRBV6-5 and J is TRBJ1-1, with D unresolved. This CDR3 spans 14 amino acids. The V gene lost 6 bases and the J gene lost 1 base, with 12 bases spanning the gap. Germline loops: CDR1 MNHEY, CDR2 SVGAGI.

V and J are TRBV10-3 and TRBJ1-2; no clear D gene. Germline V gives CDR1 ENHRY, CDR2 SYGVKD. Trimming shortened V by 0 bases and J by 4 bases, and 9 bases separated the two germline ends. The CDR3 is 14 residues long. The chain's CDR3 is CAISESVLGYGYTF. CDR3 DNA sequence: TGTGCCATCAGTGAGTCTGTACTCGGCTATGGCTACACCTTC.

Points on this clone: This sample includes further DNA sequences coding for the same CDR3. The J gene is TRBJ1-2, the V gene TRBV10-3; D may be TRBD1 (5 bases). The CDR3 loop spans 15 amino acids. From germline, CDR1 is ENHRY and CDR2 SYGVKD. Deletions cut 3 bases from V and 8 bases from J, with 19 bases between. CDR3 protein: CAISDSGLSGEGYTF. The CDR3 DNA sequence: TGTGCCATCAGTGACTCCGGATTATCGGGGGAAGGCTACACCTTC.

The gene calls are TRBV28 and TRBJ2-2; D unresolved. V was shortened by 1 base and J by 8 bases, with 8 bases between the two germline ends. Germline assignment: CDR1 MDHEN and CDR2 SYDVKM. The CDR3 contains 13 residues. DNA of the CDR3: TGTGCCAGCAGTTTATTGGGCTTTGGGGAGCTGTTTTTT. This translates into CASSLLGFGELFF.

CDR3 loop: CASSRDSGQPQHF. CDR3 nucleotide sequence: TGTGCCAGCAGCCGGGACAGCGGTCAGCCCCAGCATTTT. The rearrangement joins TRBV7-9 to TRBJ1-5; 7 bases are a match to TRBD1. CDR1 is SEHNR, CDR2 FQNEAQ, per germline (reference sequence). The V gene end was trimmed by 5 bases and the J gene end by 6 bases; junction bases not matched to a gene: 4. This CDR3 is built from 13 residues.

This rearrangement joins TRBV11-3 to TRBJ2-1; 7 bases are a match to TRBD1. The germline V gene encodes CDR1 SGHNT and CDR2 YENEEA. The CDR3 contains 15 residues. With V trimmed by 5 bases and J by 2 bases, 6 bases remained unmatched. CDR3 residues: CASSQSGTAYNEQFF. The CDR3 DNA reads as TGTGCCAGCAGCCAATCCGGGACAGCCTACAATGAGCAGTTCTTC.

This clone was observed once. The J gene is TRBJ2-5, the V gene TRBV2, with D hard to call. V dropped 6 bases and J dropped 0 bases, with 5 bases sitting between them. Germline values: CDR1 SNHLY, CDR2 FYNNEI. There are 12 residues in the CDR3. As DNA, the CDR3 is TGTGCCAGCAGCGCGGACCAAGAGACCCAGTACTTC. This gives the protein CASSADQETQYF.

This clone was observed a single time. This chain connects TRBV5-1 to TRBJ2-7, with TRBD1 identical over 7 bases. The CDR3 extends over 16 amino acids. The V and J ends lost 2 bases and 0 bases, in that order; junction bases with no gene match: 8. Germline CDR1 reads SGHRS; CDR2 reads YFSETQ. CDR3 amino acids: CASSFSSGTASYEQYF. CDR3 in DNA: TGCGCCAGCAGCTTTAGCTCCGGGACAGCCTCCTACGAGCAGTACTTC.